These T cell receptor beta chains were read from a single sample in a study of OX40 agonist ivuxolimab in advanced cancers. Some clones are missing from TCRdb's copy, which holds only in-frame ones; the method was immunoSEQ multiplex PCR. Among about 100,000 clones listed, 90% were seen once. This specimen consisted of CD4+ or CD8+ T cells sorted from blood, obtained in a trial of the OX40 agonist ivuxolimab. These receptors were taken from an adult with an advanced solid tumor such as melanoma, head and neck, liver or kidney cancer. Each CDR3 is given with its conserved first and last residue. D genes are given only for firm matches. The size field is filled for only some rows; it gives once, few, many or a size class.

size,length,V,J,D,DNA,CDR3
-,12,TRBV2,TRBJ2-3,-,TGTGCCAGCAATTTCGGGGTAGATACGCAGTATTTT,CASNFGVDTQYF
-,14,TRBV28,TRBJ2-7,TRBD1,TGTGCCAGCAGGCGACAGGGAATCTCCTACGAGCAGTACTTC,CASRRQGISYEQYF
-,13,TRBV7-8,TRBJ2-7,-,TGTGCCAGCAGCAATACTAGCAGCTACGAGCAGTACTTC,CASSNTSSYEQYF
-,16,TRBV7-9,TRBJ1-2,TRBD1,TGTGCCAGCAGCTTAGCGACCGGGACAGGGGCCTATGGCTACACCTTC,CASSLATGTGAYGYTF
-,18,TRBV19,TRBJ2-2,TRBD2,TGTGCCAGTAGTCCCTGGGGTAGCGGGGTACGGGGTACCGGGGAGCTGTTTTTT,CASSPWGSGVRGTGELFF
once,15,TRBV6-1,TRBJ1-4,TRBD1,TGTGCCAGCATGATAGACAGGGGTATTAATGAAAAACTGTTTTTT,CASMIDRGINEKLFF
-,15,TRBV11-2,TRBJ2-7,-,TGTGCCAGCAGCTCGCAAGGACTGGGAAGTTACGAGCAGTACTTC,CASSSQGLGSYEQYF
-,14,TRBV6-6,TRBJ2-4,-,TGTGCCAGCAGTTCCGGCGCGGCCAAAAACATTCAGTACTTC,CASSSGAAKNIQYF
-,16,TRBV7-9,TRBJ2-1,TRBD2,TGTGCCAGCAGCTTAATTGCGGGAGGGCCGGGGAATGAGCAGTTCTTC,CASSLIAGGPGNEQFF
once,16,TRBV10-3,TRBJ2-7,TRBD1,TGTGCCATTAGTGAGGGATCCAGGACAGGGGGCGCCGAGCAGTACTTC,CAISEGSRTGGAEQYF
-,16,TRBV28,TRBJ2-3,TRBD2,TGTGCCAGCAGTGGGACTACTACCCTACGCACAGATACGCAGTATTTT,CASSGTTTLRTDTQYF
-,12,TRBV7-2,TRBJ2-1,TRBD1,TGTGCCATTCGGACAGGGCCGAAGGAGCAGTTCTTC,CAIRTGPKEQFF
-,15,TRBV7-7,TRBJ2-3,TRBD2,TGTGCCAGCAGCTTAAGGGCTAGCGGCCCAGATACGCAGTATTTT,CASSLRASGPDTQYF
-,13,TRBV5-1,TRBJ1-2,-,TGCGCCAGCAGCTTGGGACAGTACTATGGCTACACCTTC,CASSLGQYYGYTF
once,16,TRBV19,TRBJ2-2,TRBD2,TGTGCCAGTAGTGTGGCCGTTAGCGGGAGAACCGGGGAGCTGTTTTTT,CASSVAVSGRTGELFF
-,15,TRBV5-4,TRBJ2-7,TRBD2,TGTGCCAGCAGCTTGGCCGGGACTAGCAGCTACGAGCAGTACTTC,CASSLAGTSSYEQYF
-,14,TRBV18,TRBJ2-5,TRBD1,TGTGCCAGCTCACCCAGGGGGAGCCCAGTAACCCAGTACTTC,CASSPRGSPVTQYF
-,14,TRBV5-1,TRBJ1-3,-,TGCGCCAGCAGCTGGGTCGGAGGTGGAAACACCATATATTTT,CASSWVGGGNTIYF
few,19,TRBV18,TRBJ2-1,TRBD2,TGTGCCAGCTCACCATCCCTAAGACTAGCGGGAAGCCAACCCAATGAGCAGTTCTTC,CASSPSLRLAGSQPNEQFF
-,16,TRBV7-2,TRBJ2-5,-,TGTGCCAGCAGCTTATTTTACTCGATCAGGGAGGAGACCCAGTACTTC,CASSLFYSIREETQYF
-,14,TRBV28,TRBJ2-1,-,TGTGCCAGCAGTTTAGTAGCGTTCTACAATGAGCAGTTCTTC,CASSLVAFYNEQFF
-,13,TRBV7-2,TRBJ1-4,-,TGTGCCAGCAGCTCTCGGTATTTATCAAAACTGTTTTTT,CASSSRYLSKLFF
-,15,TRBV6-1,TRBJ2-7,TRBD1,TGTGCCAGCAGTGGGAGACAGGGGGCCGACTACGAGCAGTACTTC,CASSGRQGADYEQYF
-,13,TRBV29-1,TRBJ1-5,-,TGCAGCGTTTCTGCAGGGGTTGGTCAGCCCCAGCATTTT,CSVSAGVGQPQHF
-,13,TRBV2,TRBJ2-2,TRBD2,TGTGCCAGCAATCGGGAGCGGGGCGGGGAGCTGTTTTTT,CASNRERGGELFF
-,14,TRBV28,TRBJ2-7,TRBD2,TGTGCCAGCAGTAAGGTGGTGGGAGGGATCGAGCAGTACTTC,CASSKVVGGIEQYF
-,15,TRBV27,TRBJ2-7,-,TGTGCCAGCAGTTTAAAGGGGGTCTTAACCTACGAGCAGTACTTC,CASSLKGVLTYEQYF
-,18,TRBV19,TRBJ2-5,TRBD2,TGTGCCAGTAGTTCGGGACTAGCGGGAGCTTGGTACCAAGAGACCCAGTACTTC,CASSSGLAGAWYQETQYF
-,13,TRBV4-2,TRBJ2-7,-,TGTGCCAGCAGTGTCCAGGGTTCCTACGAGCAGTACTTC,CASSVQGSYEQYF
once,15,TRBV28,TRBJ1-3,-,TGTGCCAGCAGGATGGAAGGGAGCTCTGGAAACACCATATATTTT,CASRMEGSSGNTIYF
-,13,TRBV5-4,TRBJ2-6,-,TGTGCCAGCAGTTTCTCTGGGGCCAACGTCCTGACTTTC,CASSFSGANVLTF
-,16,TRBV5-4,TRBJ2-7,TRBD2,TGTGCCAGCAGTTTCCCTAGCGGGGGGTCCTCCTACGAGCAGTACTTC,CASSFPSGGSSYEQYF
-,15,TRBV6-5,TRBJ1-2,-,TGTGCCAGCAGTTACTCTCGACAGGCCCCGTATGGCTACACCTTC,CASSYSRQAPYGYTF
-,11,TRBV29-1,TRBJ2-2,-,TGCAGCGTTGATTCGTCCGGGGAGCTGTTTTTT,CSVDSSGELFF
-,16,TRBV5-1,TRBJ2-3,TRBD2,TGCGCCAGCAGCCGGGGGACTAGCGGGAGCACAGATACGCAGTATTTT,CASSRGTSGSTDTQYF
-,13,TRBV6-5,TRBJ1-1,-,TGTGCCAGCAGACCCTCAGGGAGCACTGAAGCTTTCTTT,CASRPSGSTEAFF
-,15,TRBV9,TRBJ2-1,TRBD2,TGTGCCAGCAGCGTAGTCGGCGGGAGATCGGATGAGCAGTTCTTC,CASSVVGGRSDEQFF
-,14,TRBV19,TRBJ2-7,-,TGTGCCAGTAGTAACAGCCCGGGGGTCCACGAGCAGTACTTC,CASSNSPGVHEQYF
-,16,TRBV6-5,TRBJ2-1,TRBD2,TGTGCCAGCAGTTCCTTAGCGGGAGCCCTTTACAATGAGCAGTTCTTC,CASSSLAGALYNEQFF
-,12,TRBV19,TRBJ1-2,-,TGTGCCAGTACTGAACAGGGCTTTGGCTACACCTTC,CASTEQGFGYTF
-,15,TRBV28,TRBJ2-7,TRBD1,TGTGCCAGCAGTTCCGACGGGACAGGCTCCTACGAGCAGTACTTC,CASSSDGTGSYEQYF
-,16,TRBV6-6,TRBJ2-1,TRBD1,TGTGCCAGCAGGAACAGCCCGACAGGGGCCGGGATTGAGCAGTTCTTC,CASRNSPTGAGIEQFF
-,15,TRBV2,TRBJ1-5,-,TGTGCCAGCAGTGAACCACCGGGTTACAATCAGCCCCAGCATTTT,CASSEPPGYNQPQHF
-,16,TRBV5-4,TRBJ2-7,TRBD2,TGTGCCAGCAGCGTGGGAACTAGCGGGAGTAGAAGTGAGCAGTACTTC,CASSVGTSGSRSEQYF
-,21,TRBV5-1,TRBJ2-1,-,TGCGCCAGCAGCCCGGGCGCGGGTCCAGGGGGGATGGCTAGCGGCTACAATGAGCAGTTCTTC,CASSPGAGPGGMASGYNEQFF
-,15,TRBV5-4,TRBJ1-2,TRBD1,TGTGCCAGCAGCTTGGCCCCGACAGGGTATTTTGGCTACACCTTC,CASSLAPTGYFGYTF
-,16,TRBV18,TRBJ2-2,TRBD2,TGTGCCAGCTCACCGAAGATAGCGGGAGGGAACGGGGAGCTGTTTTTT,CASSPKIAGGNGELFF
once,13,TRBV7-9,TRBJ2-3,TRBD2,TGTGCCAGCAGCCACGGACTAGCGGGAGGCAAGTATTTT,CASSHGLAGGKYF
-,20,TRBV5-1,TRBJ2-7,-,TGCGCCAGCAGCTTGGTTGGGCCGGGGAGCTTGGCGGAAGCACTACGGGAGCAGTACTTC,CASSLVGPGSLAEALREQYF
-,15,TRBV6-1,TRBJ1-3,-,TGTGCCAGTTTGACGCGTGGCCCTTCTGGAAACACCATATATTTT,CASLTRGPSGNTIYF
-,16,TRBV7-2,TRBJ2-1,TRBD2,TGTGCCAGCAGCTTCCGAGCGGGAGACTCCTACAATGAGCAGTTCTTC,CASSFRAGDSYNEQFF
-,14,TRBV29-1,TRBJ1-2,-,TGCAGCGTTGAAGATGAAAGGGACGGCTATGGCTACACCTTC,CSVEDERDGYGYTF
-,15,TRBV5-1,TRBJ2-3,TRBD1,TGCGCCAGCAGCGCCACAGGGGTTGAAACAGATACGCAGTATTTT,CASSATGVETDTQYF
-,16,TRBV4-2,TRBJ1-3,-,TGTGCCAGCAGCCAAGCGGCCGGGCGCTCTGGAAACACCATATATTTT,CASSQAAGRSGNTIYF
-,14,TRBV5-4,TRBJ1-1,TRBD1,TGTGCCAGCAGCCCGGGTACAGGGGTCACTGAAGCTTTCTTT,CASSPGTGVTEAFF